The 25 T cell receptor beta chains in this list originate from one sample, sequenced in a study of blood T cell repertoires in COVID-19. Method: immunoSEQ multiplex PCR; TCRdb's copy keeps in-frame clones and lacks some. Here the sample spans 150,000 or so clones, around 79% being singletons. The specimen sequenced was peripheral blood. These receptors were obtained from a woman in her 70s with COVID-19, enrolled during active disease.

The chain joins TRBV6-1 to TRBJ1-4; unclear D gene. The CDR3 spans 15 residues. The germline V and J ends were trimmed by 1 base and 2 bases, with 8 bases remaining between them. The V gene's germline CDR1 is MNHNS and CDR2 SASEGT. The CDR3 bases are TGTGCCAGCAGTGAAGGAACACCGACTAATGAAAAACTGTTTTTT. Translating gives CASSEGTPTNEKLFF.

The rearrangement joins TRBV6-2 or TRBV6-3 to TRBJ1-3; TRBD1 is a possible D gene (5 bases). The CDR3 consists of 17 residues. Germline CDR1 and CDR2: MNHEY and SVGEGT. Trimming shortened V by 2 bases and J by 4 bases, and 18 bases separated the two germline ends. As DNA, the CDR3 is TGTGCCAGCAGTTACGGGGCCGGGTCCCCGAGGGGAAACACCATATATTTT. It is translated as CASSYGAGSPRGNTIYF.

V is TRBV19 and J is TRBJ2-2; possibly TRBD2 for D (7 bases). The CDR3 loop spans 16 amino acids. The germline gives CDR1 LNHDA, CDR2 SQIVND (reference sequence). Trimming stripped 1 base from V and 3 bases from J, with 12 bases between. The CDR3 bases are TGTGCCAGTAGTATAGTGCGGGGGCCTTACACCGGGGAGCTGTTTTTT. The encoded protein is CASSIVRGPYTGELFF. Looking up the rest from reference TRBV19 and TRBJ2-2 gives the full variable domain: DGGITQSPKYLFRKEGQNVTLSCEQNLNHDAMYWYRQDPGQGLRLIYYSQIVNDFQKGDIAEGYSVSREKKESFPLTVTSAQKNPTAFYLCASSIVRGPYTGELFFGEGSRLTVL.

J is TRBJ1-2 and V is TRBV7-9, with 7 bases lining up with TRBD1. CDR3 length: 14 amino acids. Per the germline V gene, CDR1 is SEHNR and CDR2 is FQNEAQ (reference sequence). V trimming: 0 bases; J trimming: 8 bases; junction bases outside the gene matches: 6. CDR3 sequence: CASSLATGSQGYTF. The CDR3 DNA sequence: TGTGCCAGCAGCTTAGCGACAGGGAGTCAGGGCTACACCTTC. The entire variable domain, with the rest obtained from reference TRBV7-9 and TRBJ1-2, is as follows: DTGVSQNPRHKITKRGQNVTFRCDPISEHNRLYWYRQTLGQGPEFLTYFQNEAQLEKSRLLSDRFSAERPKGSFSTLEIQRTEQGDSAMYLCASSLATGSQGYTFGSGTRLTVV.

This rearrangement joins TRBV7-9 to TRBJ1-5; weak D call: TRBD1 (5 bases). Germline V gene lookup returns CDR1 SEHNR and CDR2 FQNEAQ (reference sequence). This CDR3 region has 11 residues. The V end was cut by 11 bases, the J end by 6 bases, with 11 bases between. CDR3 coding DNA: TGTGCCGGGCAGGGCCGTCAGCCCCAGCATTTT. This gives the protein CAGQGRQPQHF.

This clone was seen a few times. V usage is TRBV10-3 and J usage is TRBJ1-3; D ambiguous. Looked up from germline, CDR1 is ENHRY and CDR2 is SYGVKD. The CDR3 runs 16 residues. With 3 bases removed from V and 0 bases from J, the gap between germline ends came to 12 bases. CDR3 bases: TGTGCCATCAGTGATTCCGGGATATACTCTGGAAACACCATATATTTT. This gives the protein CAISDSGIYSGNTIYF.

J is TRBJ2-3 and V is TRBV5-8; 9 bases map to TRBD2. Unmatched junction bases numbered 4, after V lost 0 bases and J lost 2 bases. Germline V lookup: CDR1 SGHTS, CDR2 YDEGEE. This CDR3 has 16 amino acids. This CDR3 reads CASSLVQRGDTDTQYF. For the CDR3, the DNA is TGTGCCAGCAGCTTGGTCCAGCGGGGGGACACAGATACGCAGTATTTT.

The V and J genes are TRBV9 and TRBJ1-1; a possible D gene is TRBD1 (5 bases). Deletions cut 0 bases from V and 0 bases from J, with 18 bases between. Looked up from germline, CDR1 is SGDLS and CDR2 is YYNGEE. This CDR3 has 18 amino acids. The CDR3 coding sequence is TGTGCCAGCAGCGTAGCGCCAAGTGCGGGACTCCTGAACACTGAAGCTTTCTTT. It is translated as CASSVAPSAGLLNTEAFF.

The V gene is TRBV5-1, the J gene TRBJ2-1, with TRBD2 matching over 12 bases. Trimming took 1 base from V and 4 from J; bases not matched to a gene: 6. The CDR3 is 17 residues long. Germline CDR1 is SGHRS and CDR2 is YFSETQ. This CDR3 is CASSLRGGTSGYNEQFF. The DNA of the CDR3 is TGCGCCAGCAGCTTGAGGGGCGGGACTAGCGGGTACAATGAGCAGTTCTTC.

The chain employs TRBV6-5 and TRBJ1-1; D call uncertain. Germline lookup yields CDR1 MNHEY and CDR2 SVGAGI. The CDR3 loop spans 12 amino acids. Trimming shortened V by 8 bases and J by 1 base, and 8 bases separated the two germline ends. The CDR3 nucleotides read TGTGCCAGCCGGTCGGGGAACACTGAAGCTTTCTTT. Protein product: CASRSGNTEAFF.

V is TRBV19 and J is TRBJ2-3; 8 bases line up with TRBD2. This CDR3 comprises 16 residues. V gave up 2 bases and J gave up 2 bases; unmatched junction bases: 6. Germline values: CDR1 LNHDA, CDR2 SQIVND (reference sequence). The CDR3 loop is CASSIPSGGPTDTQYF. In DNA, the CDR3 is TGTGCCAGTAGTATACCCAGCGGGGGCCCCACAGATACGCAGTATTTT.

In its sample, this clone was seen once. This chain connects TRBV2 to TRBJ1-5, with TRBD1 as a possible D gene (6 bases). This CDR3 region has 13 residues. Germline V CDR1 and CDR2: SNHLY, FYNNEI. V lost 4 bases to trimming and J lost 5 bases, with 9 bases between them. Written as DNA, the CDR3 is TGTGCCAGCAGTGGACAGGACTATCAGCCCCAGCATTTT. Encoded protein: CASSGQDYQPQHF.

This clone showed up just once. This chain connects TRBV5-4 to TRBJ2-3; 8 bases fit TRBD2. The CDR3 loop spans 16 amino acids. V was pared by 3 bases and J by 5 bases, with 11 bases of the junction left unmatched. Germline V gene data show CDR1 as SGHNT and CDR2 as YYREEE (reference sequence). The CDR3 DNA is TGTGCCAGCAGCTCCGGGCGAGCGGGGGCAGGAGATACGCAGTATTTT. Its translation is CASSSGRAGAGDTQYF.

The rearrangement links TRBV30 to TRBJ1-5, with a possible D match to TRBD1 (5 bases). Germline-derived CDR1 and CDR2 are GTSNPN and SVGIG (reference sequence). V lost 5 bases and J lost 6, with 17 bases in between. This CDR3 has 14 amino acids. CDR3 sequence reads: CAWSLGGGGQPQHF. DNA for the CDR3: TGTGCCTGGTCCCTCGGGGGGGGTGGTCAGCCCCAGCATTTT.

The chain links TRBV7-2 to TRBJ1-5; 7 bases are shared with TRBD1. Trimming removed 3 bases from V and 5 bases from J; junction bases left unmatched: 16. This CDR3 comprises 18 residues. Germline V gene sequence: CDR1 SGHTA, CDR2 FQGNSA. The CDR3 nucleotides are TGTGCCAGCAGCTTTCGGGTGAAAAGACAGGGCAGCCATCAGCCCCAGCATTTT. Its translation: CASSFRVKRQGSHQPQHF.

The chain joins TRBV5-1 to TRBJ1-4; D uncertain. The CDR3 extends over 14 amino acids. In germline, CDR1 is SGHRS, CDR2 YFSETQ. V gave up 2 bases and J gave up 3 bases, with 8 bases separating them. CDR3 nucleotides: TGCGCCAGCAGCTTAGACAACTCTAATGAAAAACTGTTTTTT. The encoded protein is CASSLDNSNEKLFF.

The CDR3 coding sequence is TGTGCCAGCAGCGAACAGGGAGAAACTGAAGCTTTCTTT. Its translation is CASSEQGETEAFF. The genes are TRBV7-2 and TRBJ1-1, with D perhaps matching TRBD1 (6 bases). Trimming shortened V by 5 bases and J by 5 bases, and 12 bases separated the two germline ends. The V gene's germline CDR1 is SGHTA and CDR2 FQGNSA. The CDR3 length is 13 residues.

V is TRBV10-3 and J is TRBJ2-1; 8 bases line up with TRBD2. V dropped 6 bases and J dropped 5; count of bases not matched to a gene: 9. In germline, CDR1 is ENHRY, CDR2 SYGVKD. This CDR3 has 15 residues. CDR3 loop: CAISLGGGPNNEQFF. The CDR3, as DNA: TGTGCCATCAGCCTTGGCGGGGGGCCAAACAATGAGCAGTTCTTC.

The V call is TRBV6-1, the J call TRBJ1-2; weak D call: TRBD1 (6 bases). The length of the CDR3 is 13 residues. Trimming left V 2 bases short and J 6 bases short, with 10 bases between. Germline values: CDR1 MNHNS, CDR2 SASEGT. The CDR3 nucleotides read TGTGCCAGCAGTGAATGGCCAGGGGATGGCTACACCTTC. It encodes CASSEWPGDGYTF.

This clone was picked up one time. The chain carries TRBV29-1 and TRBJ2-2; perhaps TRBD2 as D (6 bases). There are 14 residues in the CDR3. Trimming removed 4 bases at V and 0 bases at J, with 9 bases between. Germline assignment: CDR1 SQVTM and CDR2 ANQGSEA. Here the CDR3 DNA reads TGCAGCGTTGGGAGGGCCGCGAACACCGGGGAGCTGTTTTTT. Its protein is CSVGRAANTGELFF.

This clone is medium-sized in the sample. The rearrangement joins TRBV15 to TRBJ1-6, with TRBD1 matching over 8 bases. The germline CDR1 and CDR2 sequences are LNHNV and YYDKDF (reference sequence). V shed 3 bases and J 10 bases; nucleotides not matched to a gene: 11. This CDR3 region has 16 residues. The DNA for the CDR3 is TGTGCCACCAGCAGTTGGGGCAGGGGGCTGAGGTCACCCCTCCACTTT. This translates into CATSSWGRGLRSPLHF.

J is TRBJ2-3 and V is TRBV30; 11 bases match TRBD1. V was pared by 5 bases and J by 6 bases, with 4 bases of the junction left unmatched. Per germline, CDR1 GTSNPN and CDR2 SVGIG (reference sequence). This CDR3 is 13 amino acids long. The CDR3 reads CAWSGTGGDTQYF. The DNA for the CDR3 is TGTGCCTGGTCCGGGACAGGGGGGGATACGCAGTATTTT. The variable domain in full, with the rest retrieved from reference TRBV30 and TRBJ2-3, is SQTIHQWPATLVQPVGSPLSLECTVEGTSNPNLYWYRQAAGRGLQLLFYSVGIGQISSEVPQNLSASRPQDRQFILSSKKLLLSDSGFYLCAWSGTGGDTQYFGPGTRLTVL.

This rearrangement joins TRBV3-1 (or the pseudogene TRBV3-2) to TRBJ2-7; weak D call: TRBD1 (5 bases). Germline CDR1 LGHDT, CDR2 YNNKEL (reference sequence). Trimming left V 1 base short and J 2 bases short, with 9 bases between. The CDR3 totals 14 residues. CDR3 region: CASSQVAGTYEQYF. The CDR3 DNA is TGTGCCAGCAGCCAAGTAGCAGGGACCTACGAGCAGTACTTC.

The V gene is TRBV11-2, the J gene TRBJ2-5, with 11 bases identical to TRBD2. CDR3 length equals 15 residues. The germline gives CDR1 SGHAT, CDR2 FQNNGV. V was pared by 0 bases and J by 4 bases, with 1 base of the junction left unmatched. In DNA form, the CDR3 reads TGTGCCAGCAGCTTAGATGGGACTAGCGGAGAGACCCAGTACTTC. Translating gives CASSLDGTSGETQYF.

The genes are TRBV27 and TRBJ2-5; 7 nucleotides match TRBD1. The V gene end was trimmed by 5 bases and the J gene end by 3 bases; junction bases not matched to a gene: 6. The V gene's germline CDR1 is MNHEY and CDR2 SMNVEV (reference sequence). The CDR3 runs to 14 residues. CDR3 DNA: TGTGCCAGCAGTGCGACAGGGTTGGAAGAGACCCAGTACTTC. Translated: CASSATGLEETQYF.